This T cell receptor beta chain was sequenced during a study of T-cell memory formation after mild COVID-19. Trimming took 5 bases from V and 5 from J; bases not matched to a gene: 7. This CDR3 region has 16 residues. The V gene's germline CDR1 is SNHLY and CDR2 FYNNEI. TCRdb used MiXCR to reprocess the 5' RACE reads, holding one entry per CDR3 protein. The sample records 280,000 or so distinct CDR3 sequences, 8% to 9% being singletons. As regards this clonotype: What it binds is not known.

Study-wide results and caveats: The finding that pre-infection memory included some responding clones suggested that cross-reactive memory joined.

The sequenced material came from PBMCs or a T cell subset sorted from them (not recorded which). The J gene is TRBJ2-3, the V gene TRBV2; 13 bases match TRBD2. The source is a man aged 18 to 30 who had mild COVID-19 (a few samples of this study predate the infection). Cell type and time point are not known. The CDR3 DNA reads as TGTGCCAGCAGTTCCGGGACTAGCGGGGTCCAAGATACGCAGTATTTT. Translated, it gives CASSSGTSGVQDTQYF.